By frequency, the clone carrying this T cell receptor beta chain registers medium-sized. The source of the sample is a study of human CD8 memory T cell subsets. Libraries for TCR beta were constructed using UMI-labeled 5' RACE. Each CDR3 protein gets one entry in TCRdb, which reprocessed the 5' RACE reads and gives no DNA. This repertoire comprises approximately 9,300 distinct CDR3 sequences; its ten largest clones make up roughly 22%. Germline values: CDR1 LGHNA, CDR2 YSLEER. The CDR3 runs 13 residues. Sample: CD8+ T cells from PBMCs. The source is a human donor in good health. The rearrangement links TRBV4-3 to TRBJ2-1; TCRdb returns TRBD2, unconfirmable since there is no DNA. CDR3 region: CASSQDLAGGPVF.